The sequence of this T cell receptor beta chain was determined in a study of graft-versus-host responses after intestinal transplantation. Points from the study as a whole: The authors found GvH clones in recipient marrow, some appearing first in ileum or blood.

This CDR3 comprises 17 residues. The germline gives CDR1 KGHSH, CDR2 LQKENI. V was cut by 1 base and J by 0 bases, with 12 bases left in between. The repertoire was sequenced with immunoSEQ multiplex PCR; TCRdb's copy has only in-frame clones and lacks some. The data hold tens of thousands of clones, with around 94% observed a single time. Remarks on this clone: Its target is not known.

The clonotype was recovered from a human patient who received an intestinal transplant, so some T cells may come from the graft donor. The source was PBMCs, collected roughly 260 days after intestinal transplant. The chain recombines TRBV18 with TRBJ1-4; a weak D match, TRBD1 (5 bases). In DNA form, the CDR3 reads TGTGCCAGCTCACCACTTGACAGTGGTACAACTAATGAAAAACTGTTTTTT. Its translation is CASSPLDSGTTNEKLFF.